This T cell receptor beta chain was captured by sequencing in a study of OX40 agonist ivuxolimab in advanced cancers. Libraries were prepared by immunoSEQ multiplex PCR; TCRdb keeps only in-frame clonotypes and omits some of them. The sample lists tens of thousands of clones, 80% to 95% occurring once. Overall study findings and caveats: At 0.1 to 3.0 mg/kg, clonal expansion of CD4+ and CD8+ blood T cells had occurred by week 6.

Losses at the gene ends were 6 bases for V and 4 bases for J; bases not matched to a gene: 8. Germline V gene data show CDR1 as GTSNPN and CDR2 as SVGIG (reference sequence). This CDR3 is built from 14 residues. Excluded were patients having autoimmune disease history or systemic immunosuppression. Points on this clone: The antigen remains undetermined.

This material consisted of CD4+ or CD8+ T cells sorted from blood, taken in a trial of the OX40 agonist ivuxolimab. The genes are TRBV30 and TRBJ2-2, with 7 bases fitting TRBD1. This clonotype originated in an adult with an advanced solid tumor such as melanoma, head and neck, liver or kidney cancer. The CDR3 nucleotides are TGTGCCTGCACCCGGGGACAGATCACCGGGGAGCTGTTTTTT. Protein product: CACTRGQITGELFF.